The 20 T cell receptor beta chains below were found in one sample sequenced in a study of blood T cell repertoires in COVID-19 (dated by TCRdb to 2018 to 2020). Library construction relied on the immunoSEQ multiplex PCR assay. Held by TCRdb, this immuneACCESS table contains in-frame sequences only and omits some clones. Under half of the omission traces to an unresolved V gene where checked; the cause of the rest is unknown. The sample table lists about 160,000 clones, approximately 84% of them with a count of one. Of the sample, approximately 5.1% is held by the ten largest clones. The sequenced sample was PBMCs or T cells enriched from blood (not recorded which). Receptors were obtained from a woman in her forties with acute COVID-19.

This clone occurred a few times. CDR3 in amino acids: CSVEFGGSNQPQHF. Here the CDR3 DNA reads TGCAGCGTTGAATTTGGAGGTAGCAATCAGCCCCAGCATTTT. The J gene is TRBJ1-5, the V gene TRBV29-1; D is unresolved. With 2 bases removed from V and 0 bases from J, the gap between germline ends came to 8 bases. CDR1 SQVTM and CDR2 ANQGSEA come from the germline V gene. This CDR3 spans 14 amino acids.

The chain has TRBV12-3 or TRBV12-4 and TRBJ1-2; D is uncertain. The CDR3 totals 13 residues. Trimming cost V 3 bases and J 9 bases, with 14 bases left between them. CDR3 DNA sequence: TGTGCCAGCAGTTTCGACGACACTTTCCGCTACACCTTC. It specifies CASSFDDTFRYTF.

This clone has a single count. The V and J genes are TRBV11-2 and TRBJ1-2; D is unresolved. CDR3 length equals 15 residues. Trimming took off 2 bases at V and 5 bases at J, with 15 bases between the two ends. Germline CDR1 and CDR2: SGHAT and FQNNGV. The CDR3: CASSLRERPGYGYTF. The CDR3 DNA sequence: TGTGCCAGCAGCTTACGGGAGCGGCCGGGATATGGCTACACCTTC. Filled out from reference TRBV11-2 and TRBJ1-2, the complete variable domain reads EAGVAQSPRYKIIEKRQSVAFWCNPISGHATLYWYQQILGQGPKLLIQFQNNGVVDDSQLPKDRFSAERLKGVDSTLKIQPAKLEDSAVYLCASSLRERPGYGYTFGSGTRLTVV.

The table lists this clone with a count of one. CDR3 coding DNA: TGTGCCAGCAGCCTAGGACAGTTCGGGGGAGCTAACTATGGCTACACCTTC. It yields the protein CASSLGQFGGANYGYTF. The V gene is TRBV7-9, the J gene TRBJ1-2, with D possibly TRBD1 on 6 matching bases. This CDR3 region has 17 residues. Germline assignment: CDR1 SEHNR and CDR2 FQNEAQ (reference sequence). V gave up 5 bases and J gave up 0 bases, with 19 bases separating them.

V usage is TRBV19 and J usage is TRBJ1-1, with D possibly TRBD1 on 6 matching bases. Per germline, CDR1 LNHDA and CDR2 SQIVND (reference sequence). This CDR3 is built from 17 residues. With 5 bases removed from V and 1 base from J, the gap between germline ends came to 20 bases. This CDR3 reads CASSVNPRWTANTEAFF. The CDR3 DNA sequence: TGTGCCAGTAGTGTCAACCCTCGCTGGACAGCGAACACTGAAGCTTTCTTT.

This chain links TRBV6-5 with TRBJ2-1, with TRBD2 matching over 10 bases. CDR3 size: 15 residues. Germline values: CDR1 MNHEY, CDR2 SVGAGI. Trimming took 6 bases from V and 8 from J; bases not matched to a gene: 10. CDR3 amino acids: CASRTGLAGVDEQFF. DNA for the CDR3: TGTGCCAGCAGGACGGGGCTAGCGGGAGTCGATGAGCAGTTCTTC.

The chain recombines TRBV7-6 with TRBJ2-3; a possible D gene is TRBD1 (6 bases). V was pared by 0 bases and J by 4 bases, with 14 bases between. This CDR3 has 16 amino acids. Germline assignment: CDR1 SGHVS and CDR2 FNYEAQ. As DNA, the CDR3 is TGTGCCAGCAGCTTAGCTTTGGGATCAGGGGCAGATACGCAGTATTTT. It yields the protein CASSLALGSGADTQYF.

This chain uses TRBV10-1 with TRBJ2-1; 7 bases are shared with TRBD2. The CDR3 covers 14 residues. The V gene end was trimmed by 6 bases and the J gene end by 5 bases; junction bases not matched to a gene: 7. Germline CDR1 is WNHNN and CDR2 is SYGVQD (reference sequence). The CDR3 is CASRPAGLNNEQFF. DNA for the CDR3: TGCGCCAGCAGACCTGCGGGACTAAACAATGAGCAGTTCTTC.

The rearrangement links TRBV18 to TRBJ1-3; no clear D. Germline lookup yields CDR1 KGHSH and CDR2 LQKENI. The CDR3 consists of 14 residues. Trimming took off 4 bases at V and 0 bases at J, with 7 bases between the two ends. DNA of the CDR3: TGTGCCAGCTCACGAGAGAGCTCTGGAAACACCATATATTTT. It codes for CASSRESSGNTIYF.

The table lists this clone with a few counts. V is TRBV25-1 and J is TRBJ2-7, with no clear D. This CDR3 is 16 amino acids long. Germline CDR1 is MGHDK and CDR2 is SYGVNS. V lost 4 bases to trimming and J lost 2 bases, with 18 bases between them. This chain's CDR3 is CASSGDLAATTYEQYF. In DNA form, the CDR3 reads TGTGCCAGCAGTGGCGACTTAGCTGCGACCACCTACGAGCAGTACTTC.

V usage is TRBV6-5 and J usage is TRBJ2-7; the D gene is possibly TRBD1 (6 bases). The germline gives CDR1 MNHEY, CDR2 SVGAGI. This CDR3 is 13 amino acids long. V was pared by 6 bases and J by 2 bases, with 11 bases between. The CDR3 DNA reads TGTGCCAGCAGGATGACAGGTGCCTACGAGCAGTACTTC. Protein product: CASRMTGAYEQYF.

This sequence joins TRBV5-4 and TRBJ2-4, with TRBD2 matching 10 bases. V gave up 1 base and J gave up 0 bases; unmatched junction bases: 1. The CDR3 is 16 residues long. Germline V gene sequence: CDR1 SGHNT, CDR2 YYREEE (reference sequence). The chain's CDR3 is CASSLTSGIAKNIQYF. The CDR3 DNA reads as TGTGCCAGCAGCTTGACTAGCGGGATAGCCAAAAACATTCAGTACTTC.

The rearrangement uses TRBV6-5 and TRBJ1-2, with 7 bases matching TRBD1. V lost 7 bases, J lost 3 bases, and 11 bases stayed unmatched. CDR1 and CDR2 from the germline V gene are MNHEY and SVGAGI. The CDR3 has 15 amino acids. CDR3 in amino acids: CASNPTRGQHYGYTF. In DNA form, the CDR3 reads TGTGCCAGCAACCCCACACGGGGACAGCACTATGGCTACACCTTC.

J is TRBJ2-7 and V is TRBV6-5; 7 bases line up with TRBD1. With V trimmed by 2 bases and J by 2 bases, 0 bases remained unmatched. The CDR3 is 13 amino acids. Germline V gene lookup returns CDR1 MNHEY and CDR2 SVGAGI. The CDR3 sequence: CASSYDRAYEQYF. The CDR3 DNA sequence: TGTGCCAGCAGTTACGACAGGGCCTACGAGCAGTACTTC.

CDR3 coding DNA: TGCGCCAGCAGCCAAGATGACATTGGCTCCTACGAGCAGTACGTC. Amino acid sequence: CASSQDDIGSYEQYV. V gene TRBV4-1 combines with J gene TRBJ2-7; D gene unclear. The CDR3 covers 15 residues. Germline loops: CDR1 MGHRA, CDR2 YSYEKL. V dropped 0 bases and J dropped 0 bases, with 9 bases sitting between them.

This clone came up once. The CDR3 DNA reads as TGTGCCAGCAGCCTGACTCCGGGACTAGCGGGAGATCGCCAAGAGACCCAGTACTTC. Residues: CASSLTPGLAGDRQETQYF. This chain connects TRBV3-1 (or the pseudogene TRBV3-2) to TRBJ2-5; 14 positions match TRBD2. V gave up 4 bases and J gave up 1 base; unmatched junction bases: 11. This CDR3 contains 19 residues. The germline CDR1 and CDR2 sequences are LGHDT and YNNKEL (reference sequence).

This clone is a singleton in its sample. This chain connects TRBV5-8 to TRBJ2-1, with 13 nucleotides matching TRBD2. This CDR3 is built from 17 residues. The trim removed 5 bases at V and 4 bases at J, leaving 9 bases unmatched. Germline CDR1 SGHTS, CDR2 YDEGEE. CDR3: CASSPLSGLAGYNEQFF. In DNA, the CDR3 is TGTGCCAGCAGTCCATTATCGGGACTAGCGGGGTACAATGAGCAGTTCTTC.

The gene calls are TRBV5-1 and TRBJ2-5; 10 nucleotides match TRBD2. The trim removed 0 bases at V and 4 bases at J, leaving 6 bases unmatched. Germline V CDR1 and CDR2: SGHRS, YFSETQ. The CDR3 covers 16 residues. The CDR3 region has the DNA TGCGCCAGCAGCTTGGTTCCTAGCGGGAGCGCAGAGACCCAGTACTTC. This sequence encodes CASSLVPSGSAETQYF.

This clone came up once. V gene TRBV21-1 combines with J gene TRBJ2-7; TRBD1 was called by the table and not checked on the DNA. TRBV21-1 is an annotated pseudogene. The CDR3 runs to 14 residues. The CDR3: CASSKWTGSYEQYV. The CDR3 DNA reads as TGTGCCAGCAGCAAGTGGACAGGTTCCTACGAGCAGTACGTC.

The rearrangement links TRBV6-5 to TRBJ1-2, with D hard to call. Trimming left V 4 bases short and J 6 bases short, with 12 bases between. CDR3 size: 13 residues. Germline values: CDR1 MNHEY, CDR2 SVGAGI. CDR3 sequence (DNA): TGTGCCAGCAGTTCACTTGGGGAGGATGGCTACACCTTC. Translated, it gives CASSSLGEDGYTF.